What follows is one T cell receptor beta chain and its context. Germline-derived CDR1 and CDR2 are SGHAT and FQNNGV. The CDR3 has 16 residues. The V gene end was trimmed by 5 bases and the J gene end by 4 bases; junction bases not matched to a gene: 8. Enrollees, roughly 18 to 89 years old, lived in about two dozen US areas. TCRdb's copy holds only in-frame clones and misses some; the assay was immunoSEQ multiplex PCR. This table holds 300,000 to 350,000 clones, approximately 84% found once. This entry belongs to a study of blood T cell repertoires in COVID-19. As for the study in general: In each case, the material was cDNA or gDNA derived from T cells, B-cell-depleted T cells, or PBMCs.

The sample consisted of PBMCs or T cells enriched from blood (not recorded which). This clonotype was sampled from a woman in her twenties or thirties who had recovered from COVID-19. This rearrangement joins TRBV11-2 to TRBJ2-5; 12 bases map to TRBD1. The DNA of the CDR3 is TGTGCCAGCAGCCGGGGGACAGGGGGCGTCGGAGAGACCCAGTACTTC. Translating it yields CASSRGTGGVGETQYF.